The next 6 T cell receptor beta chains were all read from a single sample in a study of T cell changes during pregnancy in multiple sclerosis. Here immunoSEQ multiplex PCR was the method, and the copy in TCRdb shows in-frame clones only, minus some. The sample lists around 56,000 clones; approximately 90% were seen once. Here the sequenced sample was CD4+ T cells from peripheral blood mononuclear cells, taken in the third trimester of pregnancy. These receptors all come from a female donor with multiple sclerosis, enrolled in a pregnancy study.

The sample holds a few counts of this clone. The chain combines TRBV30 with TRBJ1-1, with D possibly TRBD1 on 5 matching bases. CDR1 and CDR2 from the germline V gene are GTSNPN and SVGIG (reference sequence). This CDR3 has 11 amino acids. The V end lost 1 base, the J end lost 8 bases, and 8 bases lay between the germline ends. The CDR3 reads CAWSEQVEAFF. The DNA of the CDR3 is TGTGCCTGGAGTGAACAGGTGGAAGCTTTCTTT.

The chain recombines TRBV9 with TRBJ2-7; no definite D call. Per the germline V gene, CDR1 is SGDLS and CDR2 is YYNGEE. This CDR3 spans 13 amino acids. V was pared by 7 bases and J by 2 bases, with 13 bases between. Here the CDR3 DNA reads TGTGCCAGCCGGAGACTGCCAGCCTACGAGCAGTACTTC. Protein product: CASRRLPAYEQYF.

This chain links TRBV6-5 with TRBJ2-7; 9 nucleotides line up with TRBD1. V dropped 2 bases and J dropped 6; count of bases not matched to a gene: 8. CDR3 length equals 15 residues. Looked up from germline, CDR1 is MNHEY and CDR2 is SVGAGI. The CDR3 coding sequence is TGTGCCAGCAGTTACATCGGACAGGGGTTATCCGAGCAGTACTTC. Translated: CASSYIGQGLSEQYF.

CDR3 coding DNA: TGTGCCAGCAGCCCCCCGGACAGGTCCTATGGCTACACCTTC. It translates to CASSPPDRSYGYTF. V is TRBV5-6 and J is TRBJ1-2, with 7 bases identical to TRBD1. J lost 4 bases, V lost 4 bases, and 7 bases had no gene match. Germline assignment: CDR1 SGHDT and CDR2 YYEEEE. The CDR3 sequence is 14 residues long.

This clone was counted a single time. V and J are TRBV6-4 and TRBJ1-2; 9 nucleotides align to TRBD1. The CDR3 has 13 amino acids. CDR1 and CDR2 (germline): MRHNA, SNTAGT. The trim removed 6 bases at V and 8 bases at J, leaving 7 bases unmatched. The CDR3 is CASSRTGDGGYTF. In DNA form, the CDR3 reads TGTGCCAGCAGCCGGACAGGGGACGGGGGCTACACCTTC.

V usage is TRBV27 and J usage is TRBJ2-2; no definite D call. Germline CDR1 MNHEY, CDR2 SMNVEV (reference sequence). V was cut by 2 bases and J by 4 bases, with 8 bases left in between. CDR3 length: 14 amino acids. CDR3 nucleotides: TGTGCCAGCAGTTTAGGGCTGACCACCGGGGAGCTGTTTTTT. The encoded protein is CASSLGLTTGELFF.